This T cell receptor beta chain was identified in a study of T cell responses to AZD1222 COVID-19 vaccine (dated by TCRdb to the early 2020s). At the level of the whole study: A total of more than 230 trial participants underwent TCR sequencing, of whom approximately 200 had received two doses of AZD1222 and around 25 had received two doses of the MenACWY control vaccine. Enrollment into the trials was organized by age into subgroups of 18-55, 56-69 and 70-plus years, and those subgroups contained roughly 140, 27 and 60 TCR-sequenced participants, respectively. What the authors observed across the whole study: Spike-specific TCR breadth and depth rose significantly after two AZD1222 doses compared with day 0 and with MenACWY recipients. Participants were mostly white British and included more females than males, and it was suggested by the authors that clonal diversity may have been underestimated. Conclusions about previously exposed vaccinees are limited, since just six AZD1222 recipients were seropositive for SARS-CoV-2 at baseline. Because no samples from the day 14 peak response were available, repertoires could be characterized only after the peak T cell response. In the small 56-69-year group, the increase in depth fell short of significance, most likely because of low power. CD4 TCRs associated with the vaccine covered the entire spike protein, and the dominant responses were in regions 160-218 and 743-854. Nearly half of unique spike-specific TCRs reportedly recognized epitopes outside regions mutated in the B.1.351 and B.1.1.7 variants.

Trimmed from V: 6 bases; trimmed from J: 0 bases; junction bases lacking a gene match: 7. Including the terminal cysteine and phenylalanine, the CDR3 comprises 17 residues. The DNA shown is the 51-base CDR3, in frame from base 1. Sequences LGHNT (CDR1) and FRNRAP (CDR2) are obtained from the germline V gene. The CDR3 regions of human TCRbeta chains were subjected to immunosequencing. In the original analysis: Repertoire TCRs were matched against a reference library of SARS-CoV-2-specific TCRs generated with the MIRA antigen-specificity platform. Breadth meant the fraction of unique TCRs that were SARS-CoV-2-associated, whereas depth meant the fraction of total T cells that were SARS-CoV-2-associated. Using the MIRA data, each spike-specific TCR was mapped to the spike region that the TCR reacts to and placed in a CD4 or CD8 class. Log10-transformed breadth and depth values were compared by one-way ANOVA with Sidak's multiple comparisons tests. TCRdb carries this immuneACCESS record with in-frame sequences only. Its versions omit some clonotypes, under half of them owing to an unresolved V gene in the studies checked, with the rest unexplained. That table supplies the V and J calls and clone size; D and trimming were determined from the DNA. The table for this sample lists about 140,000 clones; 80% to 95% of them were counted only once. The ten largest clones represent around 0.9% of the sample.

This clone has a handful of counts. There is no known antigen for this receptor. Base quality data are lacking; no much larger clone is found one base away. The sample's time point label is to be understood as: baseline before first vaccination. Taken with the paper, the label for treatment or condition translates to: meningococcal conjugate vaccine given as trial control. Samples from vaccinated people were obtained from the UK trials COV001 and COV002, which included a single-blind randomized controlled phase 2/3 trial of AZD1222 (ChAdOx1 nCoV-19) in healthy adults. For TCRbeta chain sequencing, PBMC samples were collected from trial participants at day 0 and at day 28 after the second dose.

This TCR was recovered from an adult in good health. This receptor chain uses TRBV12-5 and TRBJ2-6; TRBD2 aligns with 8 central bases. The specimen was peripheral blood, collected on day 0 of MenACWY control vaccination. The nucleotide sequence reads TGTGCTAGTGGACCCCGGGGGGGACGCTCTGGGGCCAACGTCCTGACTTTC. Translated, it reads CASGPRGGRSGANVLTF.